This T cell receptor beta chain derives from a study of blood T cell repertoires in COVID-19. Turning to the study itself: Sites across the United States, Italy and Spain contributed samples from acute and convalescent COVID-19. Sources were T cells, B-cell-depleted T cells, or PBMCs; the material itself was cDNA or gDNA.

Original handling: Reference gene primers were amplified, and this amplification served to estimate nucleated cell counts. Assay: immunoSEQ multiplex PCR; the TCRdb copy retains only in-frame clones and omits some. V and J calls and clone size are those listed in that table; D and trimming were worked out from the DNA. The sample includes about 160,000 clones, more than 80% of them seen just once. While infection was still active, Seattle patients were enrolled and then followed longitudinally. The trim removed 3 bases at V and 3 bases at J, leaving 9 bases unmatched. The germline CDR1 and CDR2 sequences are SGHTS and YDEGEE. The CDR3 loop spans 17 amino acids.

The TCR was taken from an older woman with COVID-19, enrolled during active disease. Specimen: peripheral blood. The chain uses TRBV5-8 and TRBJ2-2; 9 bases agree with TRBD1. DNA of the CDR3: TGTGCCAGCAGCTACGGAACAGGGGGCGCACACACCGGGGAGCTGTTTTTT. This translates into CASSYGTGGAHTGELFF.